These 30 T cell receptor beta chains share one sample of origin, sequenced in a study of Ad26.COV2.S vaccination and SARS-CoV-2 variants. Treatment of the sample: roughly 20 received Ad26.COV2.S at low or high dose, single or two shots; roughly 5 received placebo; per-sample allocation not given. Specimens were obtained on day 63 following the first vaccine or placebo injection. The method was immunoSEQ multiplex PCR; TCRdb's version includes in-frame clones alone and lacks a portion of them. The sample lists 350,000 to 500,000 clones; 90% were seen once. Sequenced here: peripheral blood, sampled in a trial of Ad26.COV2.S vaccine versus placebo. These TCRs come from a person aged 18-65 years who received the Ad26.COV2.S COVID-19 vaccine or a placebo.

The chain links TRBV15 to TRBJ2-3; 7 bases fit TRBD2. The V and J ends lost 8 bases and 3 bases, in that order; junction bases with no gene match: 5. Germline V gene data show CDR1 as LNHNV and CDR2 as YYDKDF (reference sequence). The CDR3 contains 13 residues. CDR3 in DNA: TGTGCCACCGGGAGCGGGAAGACAGATACGCAGTATTTT. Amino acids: CATGSGKTDTQYF.

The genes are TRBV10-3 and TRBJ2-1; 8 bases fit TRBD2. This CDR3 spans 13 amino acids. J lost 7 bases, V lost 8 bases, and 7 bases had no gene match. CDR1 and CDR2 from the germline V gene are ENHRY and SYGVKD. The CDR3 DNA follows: TGTGCCATCCTGAGCGGGAGCACAAATGAGCAGTTCTTC. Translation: CAILSGSTNEQFF.

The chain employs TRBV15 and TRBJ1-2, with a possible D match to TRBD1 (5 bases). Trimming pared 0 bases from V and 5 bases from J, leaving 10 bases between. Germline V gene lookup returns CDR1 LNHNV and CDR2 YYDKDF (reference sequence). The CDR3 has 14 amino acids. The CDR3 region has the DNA TGTGCCACCAGCAGAGATCGACAGTCTTATGGCTACACCTTC. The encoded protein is CATSRDRQSYGYTF.

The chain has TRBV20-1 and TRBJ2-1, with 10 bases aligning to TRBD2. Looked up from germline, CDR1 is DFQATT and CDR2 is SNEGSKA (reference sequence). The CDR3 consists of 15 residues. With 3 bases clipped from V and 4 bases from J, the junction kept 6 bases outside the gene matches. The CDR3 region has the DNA TGCAGTGCTAGTAGTCTAGCGGGAGCATACAATGAGCAGTTCTTC. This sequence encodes CSASSLAGAYNEQFF.

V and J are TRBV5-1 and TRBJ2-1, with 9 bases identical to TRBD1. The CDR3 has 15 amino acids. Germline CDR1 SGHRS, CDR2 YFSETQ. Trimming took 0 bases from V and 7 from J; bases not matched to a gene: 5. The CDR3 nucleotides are TGCGCCAGCAGCTTGGCCTTCGGGACAGGGAATGAGCAGTTCTTC. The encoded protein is CASSLAFGTGNEQFF.

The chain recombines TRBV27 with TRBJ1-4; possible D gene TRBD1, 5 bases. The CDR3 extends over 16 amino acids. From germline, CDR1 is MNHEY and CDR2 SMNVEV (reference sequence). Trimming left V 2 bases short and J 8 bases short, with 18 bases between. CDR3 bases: TGTGCCAGCAGTTTAAAGACAGCGACCGTGGACGAAAAACTGTTTTTT. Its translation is CASSLKTATVDEKLFF.

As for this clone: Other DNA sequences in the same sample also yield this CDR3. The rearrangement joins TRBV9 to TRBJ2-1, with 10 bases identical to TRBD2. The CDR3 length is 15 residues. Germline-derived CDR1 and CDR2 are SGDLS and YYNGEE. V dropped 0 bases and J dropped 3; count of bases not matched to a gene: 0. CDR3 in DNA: TGTGCCAGCAGCGTAGGACTAGCGGGCTACAATGAGCAGTTCTTC. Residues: CASSVGLAGYNEQFF.

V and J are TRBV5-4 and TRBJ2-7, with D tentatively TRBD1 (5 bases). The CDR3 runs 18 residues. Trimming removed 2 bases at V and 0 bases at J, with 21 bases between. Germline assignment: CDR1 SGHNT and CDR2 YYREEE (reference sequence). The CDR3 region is CASSLKVSRTMNSYEQYF. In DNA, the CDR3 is TGTGCCAGCAGCTTAAAAGTCAGTAGGACAATGAACTCCTACGAGCAGTACTTC. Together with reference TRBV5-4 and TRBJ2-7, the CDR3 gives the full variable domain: ETGVTQSPTHLIKTRGQQVTLRCSSQSGHNTVSWYQQALGQGPQFIFQYYREEENGRGNFPPRFSGLQFPNYSSELNVNALELDDSALYLCASSLKVSRTMNSYEQYFGPGTRLTVT.

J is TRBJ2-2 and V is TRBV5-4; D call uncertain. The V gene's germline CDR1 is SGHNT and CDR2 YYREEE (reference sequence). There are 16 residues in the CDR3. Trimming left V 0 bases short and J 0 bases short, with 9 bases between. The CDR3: CASSLVADPNTGELFF. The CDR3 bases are TGTGCCAGCAGCTTGGTTGCGGACCCGAACACCGGGGAGCTGTTTTTT.

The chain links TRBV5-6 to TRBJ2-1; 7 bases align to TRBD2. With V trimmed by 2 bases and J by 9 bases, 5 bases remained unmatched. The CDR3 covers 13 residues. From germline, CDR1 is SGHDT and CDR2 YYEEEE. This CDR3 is CASSFTSVGEQFF. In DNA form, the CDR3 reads TGTGCCAGCAGCTTCACTAGCGTAGGTGAGCAGTTCTTC.

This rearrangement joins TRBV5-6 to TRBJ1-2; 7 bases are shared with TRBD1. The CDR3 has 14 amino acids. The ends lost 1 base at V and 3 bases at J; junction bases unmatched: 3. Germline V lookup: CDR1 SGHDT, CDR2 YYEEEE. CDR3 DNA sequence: TGTGCCAGCAGCTTGACAGGGGCGGACTATGGCTACACCTTC. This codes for CASSLTGADYGYTF.

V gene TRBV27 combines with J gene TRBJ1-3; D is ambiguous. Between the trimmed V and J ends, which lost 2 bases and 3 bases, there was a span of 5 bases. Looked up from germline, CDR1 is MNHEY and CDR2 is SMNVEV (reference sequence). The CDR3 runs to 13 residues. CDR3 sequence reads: CASSLTYGNTIYF. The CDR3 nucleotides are TGTGCCAGCAGTTTAACTTATGGAAACACCATATATTTT.

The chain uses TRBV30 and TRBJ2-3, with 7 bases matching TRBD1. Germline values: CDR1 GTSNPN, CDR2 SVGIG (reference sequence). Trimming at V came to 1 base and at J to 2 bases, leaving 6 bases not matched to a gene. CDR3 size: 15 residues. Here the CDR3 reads CAWSAGTEHTDTQYF. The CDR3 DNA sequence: TGTGCCTGGAGTGCCGGGACAGAACACACAGATACGCAGTATTTT.

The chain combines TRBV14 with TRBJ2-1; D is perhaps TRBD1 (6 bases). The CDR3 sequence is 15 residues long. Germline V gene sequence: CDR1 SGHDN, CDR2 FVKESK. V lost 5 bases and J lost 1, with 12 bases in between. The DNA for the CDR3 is TGTGCCAGCAGCGCCCGACAGGCGTCCTACAATGAGCAGTTCTTC. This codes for CASSARQASYNEQFF.

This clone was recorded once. The CDR3, as DNA: TGTGCCAGCGGGACAGGGGGCCGGACAGATACGCAGTATTTT. Protein: CASGTGGRTDTQYF. V is TRBV2 and J is TRBJ2-3; 12 positions agree with TRBD1. The CDR3 consists of 14 residues. The V and J ends lost 8 bases and 3 bases, in that order; junction bases with no gene match: 3. Germline V gene data show CDR1 as SNHLY and CDR2 as FYNNEI.

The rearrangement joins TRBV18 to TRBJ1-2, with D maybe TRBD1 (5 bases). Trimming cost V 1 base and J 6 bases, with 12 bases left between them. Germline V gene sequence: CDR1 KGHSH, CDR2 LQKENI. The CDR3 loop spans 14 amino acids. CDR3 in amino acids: CASSPRGDPHGYTF. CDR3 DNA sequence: TGTGCCAGCTCACCACGGGGGGACCCCCATGGCTACACCTTC. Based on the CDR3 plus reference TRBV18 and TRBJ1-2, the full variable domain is NAGVMQNPRHLVRRRGQEARLRCSPMKGHSHVYWYRQLPEEGLKFMVYLQKENIIDESGMPKERFSAEFPKEGPSILRIQQVVRGDSAAYFCASSPRGDPHGYTFGSGTRLTVV.

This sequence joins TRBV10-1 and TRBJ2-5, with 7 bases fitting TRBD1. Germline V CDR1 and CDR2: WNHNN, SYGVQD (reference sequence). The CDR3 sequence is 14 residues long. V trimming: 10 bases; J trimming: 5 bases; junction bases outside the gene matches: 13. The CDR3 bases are TGCGCCAAAGCGTCGACAGGGAGTGGGGAGACCCAGTACTTC. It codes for CAKASTGSGETQYF.

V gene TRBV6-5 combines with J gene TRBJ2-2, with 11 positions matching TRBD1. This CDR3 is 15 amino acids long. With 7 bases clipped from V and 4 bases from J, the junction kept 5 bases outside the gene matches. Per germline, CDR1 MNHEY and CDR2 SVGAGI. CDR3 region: CASTGTGGITGELFF. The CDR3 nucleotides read TGTGCCAGCACTGGGACAGGGGGTATCACCGGGGAGCTGTTTTTT.

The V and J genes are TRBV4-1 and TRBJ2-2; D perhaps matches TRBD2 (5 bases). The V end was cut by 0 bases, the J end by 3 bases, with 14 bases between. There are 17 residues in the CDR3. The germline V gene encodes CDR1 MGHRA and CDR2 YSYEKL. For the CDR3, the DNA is TGCGCCAGCAGCCAAGATCCTGAGGGTTTGCACACCGGGGAGCTGTTTTTT. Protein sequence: CASSQDPEGLHTGELFF.

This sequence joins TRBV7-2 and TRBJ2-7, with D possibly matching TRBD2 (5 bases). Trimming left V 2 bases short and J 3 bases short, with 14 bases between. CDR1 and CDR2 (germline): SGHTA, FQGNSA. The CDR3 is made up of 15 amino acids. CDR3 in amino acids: CASSLQTGMGYEQYF. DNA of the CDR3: TGTGCCAGCAGCTTACAGACGGGAATGGGCTACGAGCAGTACTTC.

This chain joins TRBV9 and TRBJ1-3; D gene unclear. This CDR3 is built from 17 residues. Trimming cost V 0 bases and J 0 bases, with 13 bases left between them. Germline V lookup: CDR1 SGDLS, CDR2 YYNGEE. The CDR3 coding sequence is TGTGCCAGCAGCGTAGGCCCCTTCCGGGGCTCTGGAAACACCATATATTTT. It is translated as CASSVGPFRGSGNTIYF.

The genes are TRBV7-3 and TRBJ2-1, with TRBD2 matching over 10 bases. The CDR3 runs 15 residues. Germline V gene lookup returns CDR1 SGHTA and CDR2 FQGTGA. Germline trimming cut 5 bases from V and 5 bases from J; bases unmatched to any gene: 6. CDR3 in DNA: TGTGCCAGCAGCGTGCGACTAGCGGGCCACAATGAGCAGTTCTTC. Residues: CASSVRLAGHNEQFF.

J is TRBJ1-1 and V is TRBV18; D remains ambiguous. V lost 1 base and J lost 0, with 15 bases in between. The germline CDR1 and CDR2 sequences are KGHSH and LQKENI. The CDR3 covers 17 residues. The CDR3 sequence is CASSPQAQLGMNTEAFF. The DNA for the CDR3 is TGTGCCAGCTCACCACAGGCCCAGTTGGGGATGAACACTGAAGCTTTCTTT. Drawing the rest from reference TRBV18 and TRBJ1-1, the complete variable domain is NAGVMQNPRHLVRRRGQEARLRCSPMKGHSHVYWYRQLPEEGLKFMVYLQKENIIDESGMPKERFSAEFPKEGPSILRIQQVVRGDSAAYFCASSPQAQLGMNTEAFFGQGTRLTVV.

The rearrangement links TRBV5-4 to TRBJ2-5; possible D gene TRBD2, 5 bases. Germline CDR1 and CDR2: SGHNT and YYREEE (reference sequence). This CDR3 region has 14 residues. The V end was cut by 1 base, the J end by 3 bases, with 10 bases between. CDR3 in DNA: TGTGCCAGCAGCTTGCAATCCGGGGAAGAGACCCAGTACTTC. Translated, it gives CASSLQSGEETQYF.

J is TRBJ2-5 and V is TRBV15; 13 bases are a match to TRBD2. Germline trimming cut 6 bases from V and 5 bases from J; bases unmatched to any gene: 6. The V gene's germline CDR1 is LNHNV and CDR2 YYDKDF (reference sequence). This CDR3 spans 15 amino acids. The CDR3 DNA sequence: TGTGCCACCAGTACCAGGACTAGCGGGAGCGAGACCCAGTACTTC. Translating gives CATSTRTSGSETQYF.

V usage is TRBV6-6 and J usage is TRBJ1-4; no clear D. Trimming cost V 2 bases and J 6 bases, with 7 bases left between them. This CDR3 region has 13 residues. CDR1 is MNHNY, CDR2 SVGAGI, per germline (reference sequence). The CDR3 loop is CASSYRLYEKLFF. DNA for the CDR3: TGTGCCAGCAGTTACAGGCTCTATGAAAAACTGTTTTTT.

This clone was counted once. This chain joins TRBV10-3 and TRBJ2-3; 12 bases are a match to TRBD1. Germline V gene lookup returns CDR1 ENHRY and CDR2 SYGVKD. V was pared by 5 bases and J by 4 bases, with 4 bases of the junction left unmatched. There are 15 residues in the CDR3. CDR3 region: CAISSGTGGPDTQYF. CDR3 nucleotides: TGTGCCATCAGTTCCGGGACAGGGGGCCCAGATACGCAGTATTTT.

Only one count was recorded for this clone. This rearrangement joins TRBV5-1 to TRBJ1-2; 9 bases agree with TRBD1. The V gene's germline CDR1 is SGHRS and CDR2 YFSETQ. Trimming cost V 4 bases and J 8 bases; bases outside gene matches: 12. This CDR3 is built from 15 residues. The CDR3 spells CASSPGVRTGDGYTF. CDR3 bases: TGCGCCAGCAGCCCCGGGGTACGGACAGGGGACGGCTACACCTTC.

The CDR3 DNA follows: TGTGCCAGCAGCCCAGCAGGGATCCACGAGCAGTACTTC. Protein: CASSPAGIHEQYF. The chain employs TRBV27 and TRBJ2-7, with D possibly TRBD1 on 5 matching bases. The CDR3 spans 13 residues. Trimming left V 6 bases short and J 5 bases short, with 14 bases between. Germline values: CDR1 MNHEY, CDR2 SMNVEV (reference sequence).

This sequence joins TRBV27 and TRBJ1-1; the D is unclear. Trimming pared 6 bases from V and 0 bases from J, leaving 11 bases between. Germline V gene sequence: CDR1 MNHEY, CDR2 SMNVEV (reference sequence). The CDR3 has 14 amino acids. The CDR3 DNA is TGTGCCAGCAGCCAGTACGGGGTGAACACTGAAGCTTTCTTT. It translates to CASSQYGVNTEAFF.